The entry that follows covers one TCR beta chain sequence. Its specificity is not known. The data were obtained in a study of blood T cells in healthy people across ages. The study, taken as a whole, reports: Samples with more naive T cells showed higher observed beta diversity.

The CDR3 sequence is 14 residues long. V shed 0 bases and J shed 4 bases, with 10 bases lying between them. Germline CDR1 is SGDLS and CDR2 is YYNGEE. Then a second PCR, running roughly 7 to 11 cycles, was carried out with a sample-barcoded 5' primer and a J-beta primer mix. TCRdb called the 5' RACE reads again in MiXCR, with one record for every CDR3 protein. This table has about 2 million distinct CDR3 sequences, around half appearing once. The sequenced sample was blood. The receptor comes from a woman in her 40s in good health. This chain uses TRBV9 with TRBJ2-5, with no clear D. In DNA, the CDR3 is TGTGCCAGCAGCGTAGAGGGCCGCGGAGAGACCCAGTACTTC. Encoded protein: CASSVEGRGETQYF.